The next 14 T cell receptor beta chains were all read from a single sample in a study of blood T cells in healthy people across ages. Using a J-beta primer mix together with a sample-barcoded 5' primer, a second PCR was run for roughly 6 to 12 cycles. A single record per CDR3 protein comes from TCRdb applying MiXCR to the 5' RACE reads. In the table there are about 1.4 million distinct CDR3 sequences, 59% of which are singletons. Specimen: blood. Every receptor here comes from a man aged 18-30 years in good health.

This clonotype was seen repeatedly, ten times or more. A read error may account for a junction end that differs from germline. The rearrangement uses TRBV7-9 and TRBJ1-5, with D perhaps matching TRBD1 (6 bases). The CDR3 loop spans 14 amino acids. CDR1 and CDR2 from the germline V gene are SEHNR and FQNEAQ (reference sequence). CDR3 loop: CASSLDSSNQPQHF. The DNA of the CDR3 is TGCGCCAGCAGCTTGGACAGTAGCAATCAGCCCCAGCATTTT.

This clonotype was recorded once. V usage is TRBV11-3 and J usage is TRBJ2-1; no clear D gene. Per germline, CDR1 SGHNT and CDR2 YENEEA. The germline V and J ends were trimmed by 4 bases and 10 bases, with 11 bases remaining between them. This CDR3 has 12 amino acids. The CDR3 loop reads CASSWGRAEQFF. In nucleotides, the CDR3 is TGTGCCAGCAGCTGGGGTCGGGCCGAGCAGTTCTTC.

The CDR3, as DNA: TGTGCCAGCAGCAACCGCAGGGCTCTGTCGGTTCAGTACTTC. This codes for CASSNRRALSVQYF. The chain uses TRBV11-2 and TRBJ2-4, with a weak D call TRBD1 (5 bases). Germline V gene sequence: CDR1 SGHAT, CDR2 FQNNGV. There are 14 residues in the CDR3. V was trimmed by 5 bases and J by 11 bases, leaving 19 bases between them.

The V gene is TRBV29-1, the J gene TRBJ1-3; tentatively, D is TRBD1 (6 bases). The V gene's germline CDR1 is SQVTM and CDR2 ANQGSEA. The CDR3 runs to 16 residues. Trimming cost V 3 bases and J 0 bases, with 15 bases left between them. The CDR3 bases are TGCAGCGTTGAGAGCGGCCAGGGGAGCTCTGGAAACACCATATATTTT. It specifies CSVESGQGSSGNTIYF.

Of note for this clonotype: The junction differs from germline at one of its ends, possibly a read error. The chain is built from TRBV29-1 and TRBJ2-7, with 8 bases fitting TRBD1. CDR3 length: 17 residues. Germline V gene lookup returns CDR1 SQVTM and CDR2 ANQGSEA. CDR3 region: CRVEGSPGQGKIYEQYF. The CDR3 region has the DNA TGCCGCGTTGAAGGTTCCCCCGGACAGGGAAAGATCTACGAGCAGTACTTC.

This chain joins TRBV6-1 and TRBJ2-5, with TRBD2 matching 8 bases. The CDR3 loop spans 14 amino acids. Trimming at V came to 9 bases and at J to 0 bases, leaving 6 bases not matched to a gene. Germline-derived CDR1 and CDR2 are MNHNS and SASEGT. CDR3 in DNA: TGTGCCAGTCATACGGGGGGGTACCAAGAGACCCAGTACTTC. Translation gives CASHTGGYQETQYF.

The chain carries TRBV29-1 and TRBJ2-1; TRBD1 matches 9 bases. With the DNA end fitting TRBJ2-7 better, the J assignment may be wrong. The germline V gene has CDR1 SQVTM and CDR2 ANQGSEA. CDR3 length: 12 residues. The CDR3 coding sequence is TGCAGTATAGGGACAGGGTTAAATGAGCAGTACTTC. Translating gives CSIGTGLNEQYF.

J is TRBJ1-6 and V is TRBV10-3; no clear D. Germline CDR1 ENHRY, CDR2 SYGVKD. The CDR3 extends over 16 amino acids. V was cut by 0 bases and J by 7 bases, with 13 bases left in between. The CDR3 region is CAISESVYKANSPLHF. CDR3 nucleotide sequence: TGTGCCATCAGTGAGTCCGTATACAAGGCCAATTCACCCCTCCACTTT.

This rearrangement joins TRBV27 to TRBJ2-3; D call uncertain. V lost 5 bases and J 4 bases, leaving 10 bases between the germline ends. The CDR3 covers 13 residues. Per the germline V gene, CDR1 is MNHEY and CDR2 is SMNVEV (reference sequence). DNA for the CDR3: TGTGCCAGCAGTCGAGTCAGAGCAGATACGCAGTATTTT. Translated, it gives CASSRVRADTQYF.

The table lists this clonotype with a few counts. This chain links TRBV4-1 with TRBJ1-5; 8 bases are a match to TRBD1. Germline loops: CDR1 MGHRA, CDR2 YSYEKL. This CDR3 contains 17 residues. The V segment lost 0 bases and the J segment 6 bases; nucleotides outside the gene matches: 10. CDR3 in amino acids: CASSQDLGRTGSQPQHF. The CDR3 DNA follows: TGCGCCAGCAGCCAAGATCTGGGGAGGACAGGGAGTCAGCCCCAGCATTTT.

This clonotype showed up just a few times. The V call is TRBV6-5, the J call TRBJ2-1, with 7 bases that match TRBD1. The V gene end was trimmed by 5 bases and the J gene end by 4 bases; junction bases not matched to a gene: 8. The germline CDR1 and CDR2 sequences are MNHEY and SVGAGI. The CDR3 sequence is 15 residues long. The CDR3 loop is CASSGQGVSYNEQFF. The CDR3 DNA is TGTGCCAGCAGTGGCCAGGGGGTTTCGTACAATGAGCAGTTCTTC.

The chain is built from TRBV14 and TRBJ2-4; the D is unclear. The end of the DNA fits TRBJ2-7 better, so the J call may be wrong. This CDR3 spans 12 amino acids. Looked up from germline, CDR1 is SGHDN and CDR2 is FVKESK. The CDR3 DNA follows: TGTGCCAGCAGCCAAGTCAGCTTCGAGCAGTACTTC. Residues: CASSQVSFEQYF.

The V gene is TRBV12-3 or TRBV12-4, the J gene TRBJ1-1; no firm D call. V lost 5 bases and J 4 bases, leaving 11 bases between the germline ends. This CDR3 spans 13 amino acids. This CDR3 reads CASSLPVRTEAFF. The CDR3 nucleotides read TGTGCCAGCAGTCTCCCGGTCCGCACTGAAGCTTTCTTT.

In nucleotides, the CDR3 is TGCGCCAGCAGCAGAAGGGGACAAGGGGCGGACACTGAAGCTTTCTTT. Translating it yields CASSRRGQGADTEAFF. The genes are TRBV4-3 and TRBJ1-1; the D gene is possibly TRBD1 (6 bases). V lost 5 bases and J 3 bases, leaving 19 bases between the germline ends. Germline values: CDR1 LGHNA, CDR2 YSLEER. The CDR3 consists of 16 residues.